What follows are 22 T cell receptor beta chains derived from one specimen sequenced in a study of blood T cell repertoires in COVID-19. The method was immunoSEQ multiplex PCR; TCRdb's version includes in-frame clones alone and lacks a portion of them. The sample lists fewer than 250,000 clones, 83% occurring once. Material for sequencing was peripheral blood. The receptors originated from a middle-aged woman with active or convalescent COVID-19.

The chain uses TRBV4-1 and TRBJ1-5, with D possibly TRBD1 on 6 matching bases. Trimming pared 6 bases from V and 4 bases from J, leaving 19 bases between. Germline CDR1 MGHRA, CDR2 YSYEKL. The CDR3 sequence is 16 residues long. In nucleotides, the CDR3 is TGCGCCAGCAGACTTAAGCGGGACAACCGAAATCAGCCCCAGCATTTT. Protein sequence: CASRLKRDNRNQPQHF.

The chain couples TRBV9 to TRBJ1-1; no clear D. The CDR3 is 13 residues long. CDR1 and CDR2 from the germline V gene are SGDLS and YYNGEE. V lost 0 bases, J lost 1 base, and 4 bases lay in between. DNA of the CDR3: TGTGCCAGCAGCGTAGACGGGAACACTGAAGCTTTCTTT. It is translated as CASSVDGNTEAFF.

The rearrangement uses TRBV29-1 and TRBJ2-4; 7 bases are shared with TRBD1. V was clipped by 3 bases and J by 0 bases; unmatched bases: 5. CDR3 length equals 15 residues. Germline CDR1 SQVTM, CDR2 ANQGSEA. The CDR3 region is CSVETGYLAKNIQYF. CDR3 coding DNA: TGCAGCGTTGAGACAGGGTACCTAGCCAAAAACATTCAGTACTTC.

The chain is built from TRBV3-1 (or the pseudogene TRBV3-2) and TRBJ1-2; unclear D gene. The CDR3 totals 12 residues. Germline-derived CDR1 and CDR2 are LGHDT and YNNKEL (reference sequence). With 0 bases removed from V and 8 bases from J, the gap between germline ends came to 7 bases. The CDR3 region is CASSQDQRGYTF. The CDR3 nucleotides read TGTGCCAGCAGCCAAGATCAGCGGGGCTACACCTTC.

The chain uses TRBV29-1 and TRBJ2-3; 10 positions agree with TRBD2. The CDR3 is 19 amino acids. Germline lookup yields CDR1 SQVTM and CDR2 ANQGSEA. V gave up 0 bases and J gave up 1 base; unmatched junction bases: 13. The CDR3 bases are TGCAGCGTTGAAGATAAGCCGAGCGGGGGGGCTATGGGCACAGATACGCAGTATTTT. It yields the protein CSVEDKPSGGAMGTDTQYF.

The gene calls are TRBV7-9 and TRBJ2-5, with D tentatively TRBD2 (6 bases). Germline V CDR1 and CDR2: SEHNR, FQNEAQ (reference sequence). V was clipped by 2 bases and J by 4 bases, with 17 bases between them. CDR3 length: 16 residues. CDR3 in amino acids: CASSLWRGLAGETQYF. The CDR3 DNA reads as TGTGCCAGCAGCTTATGGCGGGGCCTAGCAGGAGAGACCCAGTACTTC.

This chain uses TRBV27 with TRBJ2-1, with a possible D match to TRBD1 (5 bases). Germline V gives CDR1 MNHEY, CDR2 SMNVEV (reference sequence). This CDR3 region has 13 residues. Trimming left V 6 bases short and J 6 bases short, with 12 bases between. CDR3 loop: CASRTTGFNEQFF. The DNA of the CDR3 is TGTGCCAGCAGGACCACAGGTTTCAATGAGCAGTTCTTC.

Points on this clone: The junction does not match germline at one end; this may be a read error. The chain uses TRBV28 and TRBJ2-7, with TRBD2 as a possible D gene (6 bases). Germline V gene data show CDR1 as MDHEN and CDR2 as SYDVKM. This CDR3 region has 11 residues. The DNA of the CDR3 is TGTGCCAGCAGTTTGAGGGAGAGGGACTTCTTC. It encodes CASSLRERDFF.

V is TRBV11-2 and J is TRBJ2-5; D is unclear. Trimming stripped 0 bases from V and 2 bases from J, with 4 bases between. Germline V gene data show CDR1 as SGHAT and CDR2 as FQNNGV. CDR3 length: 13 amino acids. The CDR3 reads CASSLDRQETQYF. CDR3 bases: TGTGCCAGCAGCTTAGACAGACAAGAGACCCAGTACTTC. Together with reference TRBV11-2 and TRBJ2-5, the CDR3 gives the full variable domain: EAGVAQSPRYKIIEKRQSVAFWCNPISGHATLYWYQQILGQGPKLLIQFQNNGVVDDSQLPKDRFSAERLKGVDSTLKIQPAKLEDSAVYLCASSLDRQETQYFGPGTRLLVL.

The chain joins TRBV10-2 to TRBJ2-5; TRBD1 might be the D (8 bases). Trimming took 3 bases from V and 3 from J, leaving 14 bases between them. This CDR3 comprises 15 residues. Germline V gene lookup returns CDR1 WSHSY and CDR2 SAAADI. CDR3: CASSDRTGTKETQYF. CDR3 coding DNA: TGCGCCAGCAGTGATCGGACAGGGACTAAAGAGACCCAGTACTTC.

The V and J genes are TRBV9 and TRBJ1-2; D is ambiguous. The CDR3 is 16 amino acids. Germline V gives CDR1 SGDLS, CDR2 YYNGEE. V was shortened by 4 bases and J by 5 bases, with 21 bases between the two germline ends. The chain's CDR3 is CASSPHTGPGGYGYTF. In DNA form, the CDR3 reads TGTGCCAGCAGCCCACATACCGGGCCTGGAGGGTATGGCTACACCTTC.

The CDR3 coding sequence is TGTGCCAGCAGCTTACCAACAGGTACCCTAAATGAAAAACTGTTTTTT. The encoded protein is CASSLPTGTLNEKLFF. The chain has TRBV7-9 and TRBJ1-4, with D possibly being TRBD1 (5 bases). Deletions cut 2 bases from V and 5 bases from J, with 15 bases between. The CDR3 is made up of 16 amino acids. Germline V gene data show CDR1 as SEHNR and CDR2 as FQNEAQ (reference sequence). The full variable domain, completed using reference TRBV7-9 and TRBJ1-4, is DTGVSQNPRHKITKRGQNVTFRCDPISEHNRLYWYRQTLGQGPEFLTYFQNEAQLEKSRLLSDRFSAERPKGSFSTLEIQRTEQGDSAMYLCASSLPTGTLNEKLFFGSGTQLSVL.

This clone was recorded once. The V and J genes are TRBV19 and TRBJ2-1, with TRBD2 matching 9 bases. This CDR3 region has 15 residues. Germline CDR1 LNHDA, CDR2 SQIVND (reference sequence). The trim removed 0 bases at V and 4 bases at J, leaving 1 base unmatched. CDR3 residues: CASSIETSGYNEQFF. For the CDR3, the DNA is TGTGCCAGTAGTATAGAGACTAGCGGTTACAATGAGCAGTTCTTC.

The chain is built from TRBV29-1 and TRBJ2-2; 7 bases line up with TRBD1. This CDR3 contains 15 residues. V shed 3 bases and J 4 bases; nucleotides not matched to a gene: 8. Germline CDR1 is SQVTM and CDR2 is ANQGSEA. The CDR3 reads CSVEVTGAFTGELFF. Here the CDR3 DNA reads TGCAGCGTTGAGGTTACAGGGGCCTTCACCGGGGAGCTGTTTTTT.

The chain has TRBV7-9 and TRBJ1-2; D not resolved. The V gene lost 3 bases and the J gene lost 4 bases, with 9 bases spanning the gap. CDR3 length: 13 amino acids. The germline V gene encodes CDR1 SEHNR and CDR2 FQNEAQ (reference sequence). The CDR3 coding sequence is TGTGCCAGCAGCTTCGAGGTGAGCTATGGCTACACCTTC. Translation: CASSFEVSYGYTF.

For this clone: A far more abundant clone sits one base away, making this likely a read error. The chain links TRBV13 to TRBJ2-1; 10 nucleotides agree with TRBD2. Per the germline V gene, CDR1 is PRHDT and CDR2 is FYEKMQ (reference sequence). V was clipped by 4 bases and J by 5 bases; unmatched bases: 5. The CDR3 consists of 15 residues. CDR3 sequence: CASSSGLARNNEQFF. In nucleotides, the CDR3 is TGTGCCAGCAGCTCGGGACTAGCGCGAAACAATGAGCAGTTCTTC.

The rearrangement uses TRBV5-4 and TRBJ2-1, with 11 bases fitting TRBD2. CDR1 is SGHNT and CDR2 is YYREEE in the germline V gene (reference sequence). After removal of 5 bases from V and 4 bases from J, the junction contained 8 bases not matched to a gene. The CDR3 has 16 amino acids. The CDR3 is CASRETSGGQYNEQFF. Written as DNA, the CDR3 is TGTGCCAGCAGGGAAACTAGCGGGGGCCAATACAATGAGCAGTTCTTC.

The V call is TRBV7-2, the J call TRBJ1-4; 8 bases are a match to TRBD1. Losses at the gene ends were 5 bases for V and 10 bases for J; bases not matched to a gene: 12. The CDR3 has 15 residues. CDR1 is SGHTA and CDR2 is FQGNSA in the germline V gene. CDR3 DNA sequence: TGTGCCAGCAGCCCGGCAGGGGGCGCGCAGGGAAAACTGTTTTTT. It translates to CASSPAGGAQGKLFF.

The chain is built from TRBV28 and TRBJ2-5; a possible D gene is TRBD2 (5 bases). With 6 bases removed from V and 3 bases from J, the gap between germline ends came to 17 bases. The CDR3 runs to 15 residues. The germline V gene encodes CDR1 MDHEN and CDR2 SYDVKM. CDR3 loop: CASREYGVQKETQYF. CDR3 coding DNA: TGTGCCAGCAGGGAGTACGGGGTACAGAAAGAGACCCAGTACTTC. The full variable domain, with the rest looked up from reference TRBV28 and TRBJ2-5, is DVKVTQSSRYLVKRTGEKVFLECVQDMDHENMFWYRQDPGLGLRLIYFSYDVKMKEKGDIPEGYSVSREKKERFSLILESASTNQTSMYLCASREYGVQKETQYFGPGTRLLVL.

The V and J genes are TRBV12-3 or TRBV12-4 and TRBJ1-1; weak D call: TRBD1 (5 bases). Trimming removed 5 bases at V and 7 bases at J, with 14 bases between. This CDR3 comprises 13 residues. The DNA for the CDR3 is TGTGCCAGCAGTCTGAAGACAGAACTTGAAGCTTTCTTT. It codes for CASSLKTELEAFF.

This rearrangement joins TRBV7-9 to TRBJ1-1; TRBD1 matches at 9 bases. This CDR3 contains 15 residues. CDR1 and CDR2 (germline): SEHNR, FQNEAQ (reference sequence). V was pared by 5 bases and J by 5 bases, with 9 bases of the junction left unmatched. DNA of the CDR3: TGTGCCAGCAGCCAAACCACAGGGGGCCAGACTGAAGCTTTCTTT. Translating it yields CASSQTTGGQTEAFF.

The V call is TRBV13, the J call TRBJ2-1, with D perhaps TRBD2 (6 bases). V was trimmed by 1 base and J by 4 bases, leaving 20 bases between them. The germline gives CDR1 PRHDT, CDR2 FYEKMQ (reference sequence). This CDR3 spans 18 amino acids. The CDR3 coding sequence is TGTGCCAGCAGCTTAGAGGGGTCTCTAGCGCCTGTTTACAATGAGCAGTTCTTC. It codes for CASSLEGSLAPVYNEQFF.